This paragraph reports one T cell receptor beta chain. Antigen specificity is unknown. These data belong to a study of T cells in Graves' hyperthyroidism and ophthalmopathy. Study outcomes and limitations: Most thyroid clonotypes expanded above 0.001 appeared in blood too.

If no ophthalmopathy progression occurred within 18 months, Graves' hyperthyroidism was stable. Uncontrolled infection, other autoimmune disease, pregnancy and lactation each barred patients from inclusion. From more than 8 ml of fresh peripheral blood, PBMCs were isolated. TCR beta CDR3 region amplification was performed from RNA transcripts. Primed by the HTBI set, a first-round RT-PCR was run on the TCR CDR3. TCRdb analysed the multiplex PCR reads with MiXCR anew, one entry per CDR3 protein. Among approximately 400,000 distinct CDR3 sequences listed, 14% were seen once. Per germline, CDR1 GTSNPN and CDR2 SVGIG (reference sequence). Trimming at V came to 4 bases and at J to 6 bases, leaving 6 bases not matched to a gene. This CDR3 is built from 14 residues.

The receptor was isolated from a woman aged 55-75 years with Graves' hyperthyroidism. V usage is TRBV30 and J usage is TRBJ2-2; TRBD1 matches 9 bases. The sample was blood. CDR3 sequence reads: CAWIGTGWAGELFF. The CDR3 DNA reads TGTGCCTGGATCGGGACAGGGTGGGCCGGGGAGCTGTTTTTT. Complete variable domain (other parts from reference TRBV30 and TRBJ2-2): SQTIHQWPATLVQPVGSPLSLECTVEGTSNPNLYWYRQAAGRGLQLLFYSVGIGQISSEVPQNLSASRPQDRQFILSSKKLLLSDSGFYLCAWIGTGWAGELFFGEGSRLTVL.